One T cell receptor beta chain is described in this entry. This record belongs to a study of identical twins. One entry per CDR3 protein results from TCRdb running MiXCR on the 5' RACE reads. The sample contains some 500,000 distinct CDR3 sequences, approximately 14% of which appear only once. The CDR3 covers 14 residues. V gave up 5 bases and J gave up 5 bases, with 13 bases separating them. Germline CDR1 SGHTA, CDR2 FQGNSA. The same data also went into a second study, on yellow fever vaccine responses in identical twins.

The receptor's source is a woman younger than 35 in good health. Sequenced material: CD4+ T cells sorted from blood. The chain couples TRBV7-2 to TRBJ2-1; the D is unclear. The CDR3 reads CASSARLNNNEQFF. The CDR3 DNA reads TGTGCCAGCAGCGCCCGACTTAATAACAATGAGCAGTTCTTC. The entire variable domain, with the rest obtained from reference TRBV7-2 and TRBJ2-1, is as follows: GAGVSQSPSNKVTEKGKDVELRCDPISGHTALYWYRQSLGQGLEFLIYFQGNSAPDKSGLPSDRFSAERTGGSVSTLTIQRTQQEDSAVYLCASSARLNNNEQFFGPGTRLTVL.